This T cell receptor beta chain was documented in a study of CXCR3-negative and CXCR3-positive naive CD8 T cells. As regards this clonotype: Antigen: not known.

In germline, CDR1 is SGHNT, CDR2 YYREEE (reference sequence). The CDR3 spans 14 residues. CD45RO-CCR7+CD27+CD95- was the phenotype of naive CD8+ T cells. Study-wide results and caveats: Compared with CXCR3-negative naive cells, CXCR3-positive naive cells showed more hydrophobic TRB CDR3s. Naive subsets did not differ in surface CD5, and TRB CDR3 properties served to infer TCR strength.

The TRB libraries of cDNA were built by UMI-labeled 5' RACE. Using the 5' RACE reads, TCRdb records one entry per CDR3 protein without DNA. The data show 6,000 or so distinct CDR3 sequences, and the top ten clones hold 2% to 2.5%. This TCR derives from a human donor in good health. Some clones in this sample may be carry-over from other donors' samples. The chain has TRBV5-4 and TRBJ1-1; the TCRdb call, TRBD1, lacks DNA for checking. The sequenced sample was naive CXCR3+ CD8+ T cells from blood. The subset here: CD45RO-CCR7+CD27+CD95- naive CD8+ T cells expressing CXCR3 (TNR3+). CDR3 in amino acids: CASSLAAGVTEAFF.